This TCR beta chain was obtained from a study of blood T cell repertoires in COVID-19. The protocol was immunoSEQ multiplex PCR, while the TCRdb copy is restricted to in-frame clones and leaves out a portion. Of 130,000 to 150,000 clones in the sample, roughly 89% were seen once. Sequencing input: PBMCs or T cells enriched from blood (not recorded which). This receptor was obtained from a woman in her 50s who had been exposed to COVID-19.

CDR3: CASSAGTTTTQYF. For the CDR3, the DNA is TGTGCCAGCAGCGCCGGGACTACAACGACCCAGTACTTC. The chain combines TRBV11-3 with TRBJ2-5; 7 bases are shared with TRBD2. Germline V gene data show CDR1 as SGHNT and CDR2 as YENEEA. V shed 5 bases and J 7 bases; nucleotides not matched to a gene: 7. The CDR3 extends over 13 amino acids.